The 9 T cell receptor beta chains below come from one sample, sequenced in a study of T-cell memory formation after mild COVID-19. TCRdb reanalysed the 5' RACE reads using MiXCR and keeps one entry per CDR3 protein. The sample shows 250,000 to 350,000 distinct CDR3 sequences, roughly 17% of them seen only once. The sequencing input was PBMCs or a T cell subset sorted from them (not recorded which). These receptors were taken from a young man who had mild COVID-19 (a few samples of this study predate the infection). Cell type and time point are not known.

This rearrangement joins TRBV6-5 to TRBJ2-7; D gene uncertain. Per the germline V gene, CDR1 is MNHEY and CDR2 is SVGAGI. V was pared by 6 bases and J by 4 bases, with 16 bases between. The CDR3 extends over 14 amino acids. This chain's CDR3 is CASRRTGPPYEQYV. Written as DNA, the CDR3 is TGTGCCAGCAGGCGGACCGGACCGCCTTACGAGCAGTACGTC.

V and J are TRBV20-1 and TRBJ2-6, with TRBD1 matching over 8 bases. The CDR3 has 14 residues. Germline assignment: CDR1 DFQATT and CDR2 SNEGSKA (reference sequence). V shed 5 bases, J shed 2 bases, and the junction held 2 bases outside the gene matches. The CDR3 reads CSAGTGPGANVLTF. CDR3 DNA sequence: TGCAGTGCTGGGACAGGCCCTGGGGCCAACGTCCTGACTTTC.

The rearrangement links TRBV5-6 to TRBJ1-2, with D perhaps TRBD1 (5 bases). CDR1 and CDR2 from the germline V gene are SGHDT and YYEEEE. The CDR3 is made up of 14 amino acids. Trimming cost V 1 base and J 4 bases, with 11 bases left between them. The DNA for the CDR3 is TGTGCCAGCAGCTTGACCAGGGTAATCTATGGCTACACCTTC. This sequence encodes CASSLTRVIYGYTF.

There are a few counts of this clonotype. The rearrangement uses TRBV29-1 and TRBJ2-7; D remains ambiguous. The germline V gene encodes CDR1 SQVTM and CDR2 ANQGSEA. This CDR3 spans 12 amino acids. Deletions cut 4 bases from V and 0 bases from J, with 7 bases between. The CDR3: CSVGFTSYEQYF. In DNA form, the CDR3 reads TGCAGCGTTGGGTTCACCTCCTACGAGCAGTACTTC.

In this sample, this clonotype turned up a few times. The DNA for the CDR3 is TGTGCCAGCAGTTCACTCCGGGACGTTTGCGGCTACACCTTC. Translating it yields CASSSLRDVCGYTF. The chain joins TRBV6-5 to TRBJ1-2; D might be TRBD1 (5 bases). Germline CDR1 and CDR2: MNHEY and SVGAGI. The V end lost 4 bases, the J end lost 8 bases, and 17 bases lay between the germline ends. The CDR3 is made up of 14 amino acids.

This clonotype has a handful of counts. This sequence joins TRBV29-1 and TRBJ2-7; 8 nucleotides align to TRBD1. V lost 7 bases to trimming and J lost 1 base; unmatched junction nucleotides: 6. This CDR3 has 13 amino acids. The germline V gene has CDR1 SQVTM and CDR2 ANQGSEA. The CDR3 DNA reads TGCAGCGGACAGGGGAGAAGGTCCTACGAGCAGTACGTC. As protein: CSGQGRRSYEQYV.

V gene TRBV28 combines with J gene TRBJ2-7; TRBD1 agrees at 8 bases. V lost 4 bases, J lost 4 bases, and 9 bases stayed unmatched. CDR1 and CDR2 from the germline V gene are MDHEN and SYDVKM. This CDR3 has 15 residues. The CDR3 region is CASSSHRTGYYEQYF. The CDR3 DNA is TGTGCCAGCAGTTCCCACCGGACAGGGTATTACGAGCAGTACTTC.

In this sample, this clonotype turned up many times. The chain couples TRBV20-1 to TRBJ1-2; the match to TRBD1 covers 12 bases. Trimming cost V 6 bases and J 7 bases; bases outside gene matches: 6. The CDR3 is made up of 13 amino acids. Germline loops: CDR1 DFQATT, CDR2 SNEGSKA (reference sequence). DNA for the CDR3: TGCAGTGCCCCGGGACAGGGGGCATTTGGCTACACCTTC. Protein product: CSAPGQGAFGYTF.

This clonotype was seen ten or more times. The rearrangement joins TRBV7-2 to TRBJ2-2; D call uncertain. Looked up from germline, CDR1 is SGHTA and CDR2 is FQGNSA. The ends were cut back, 5 bases at V and 6 bases at J, with 7 bases in the middle. This CDR3 is built from 12 residues. CDR3 DNA: TGTGCCAGCAGCCTCAACTCCGGGGAGCTGTTTTTT. Protein sequence: CASSLNSGELFF.